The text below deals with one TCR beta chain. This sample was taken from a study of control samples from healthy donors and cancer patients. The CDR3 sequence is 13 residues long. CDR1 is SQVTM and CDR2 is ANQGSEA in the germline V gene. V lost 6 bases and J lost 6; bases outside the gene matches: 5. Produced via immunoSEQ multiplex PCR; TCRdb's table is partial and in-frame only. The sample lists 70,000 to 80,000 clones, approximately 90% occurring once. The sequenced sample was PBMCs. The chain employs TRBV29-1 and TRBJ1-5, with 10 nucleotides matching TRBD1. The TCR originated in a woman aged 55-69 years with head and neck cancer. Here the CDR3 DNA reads TGCAGCGTGGGGACAGGGGTAGGTCAGCCCCAGCATTTT. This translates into CSVGTGVGQPQHF.